This note documents a single T cell receptor (beta chain) sequence. The antigen it recognizes is unknown. No base-level quality is on record; no much larger clone is a single base apart. Receptor amplification or capture employed the immunoSEQ multiplex PCR assay. The multiplex PCR relied on a mix of 60 forward primers for TCR Vbeta segments and 13 reverse primers for TCR Jbeta segments. The CDR3 region of rearranged TCR beta genes was amplified from genomic DNA with a multiplex PCR assay. Amplified TCR beta libraries were sequenced as 87-base-pair reads on the Illumina HiSeq System. As for how the authors treated the data: A later analysis tallied around 82 million unique TCR beta chains across the 650 to 750 repertoires, and some 12 million of those chains were shared by two or more donors. A nearest-neighbor algorithm error-corrected the raw reads and collapsed the reads into unique sequences, merging closely related sequences to remove PCR and sequencing errors. V, D and J gene segments were assigned by aligning CDR3 sequences to IMGT reference sequences. For a sequence to be retained, a match of at least six nucleotides was required to both a V gene segment and a J gene segment. A rearrangement was called productive if the CDR3 had no stop codons and remained in frame with V and J, and every other rearrangement was called non-productive. CDR3 was defined according to IMGT convention as the region running from the second conserved V-encoded cysteine to the conserved J-encoded phenylalanine. The earlier analysis of 550 to 650 of the donors excluded any sequence lacking an unambiguous match to a single V gene segment. An earlier analysis of some 500 of the donors classified V segments as functional when productive rearrangements were above 56.7% and as segregating when the standard deviation between donors was above 5%. To diagnose cytomegalovirus status from the catalog of TCR beta chain sequences, a statistical classification framework was built. In a later analysis, V and J genes were assigned by comparing TCR nucleotide sequences against IMGT/GENE-DB human TR gene sequences. A later analysis assigned CDR3 sequences and most-parsimonious VDJ recombination scenarios with the TCRdist pipeline. A later analysis defined each TCR beta chain by its CDR3 amino acid sequence plus V-gene family, and excluded reads lacking a unique V-gene family. A later analysis removed 550 to 700 highly shared, low-generation-probability nucleotide sequences to deal with suspected cross-contamination and a sequencing artifact. In a later analysis, a clonal expansion index for each public chain was calculated from normalized within-repertoire ranks of inferred template counts. In a later analysis, generation probabilities were computed with a VDJ recombination model fitted to out-of-frame rearrangements, and the resulting probabilities were checked against IGoR. In a later analysis, TCR-TCR, TCR-HLA and TCR-CMV co-occurrence was scored with hypergeometric tests, and a repertoire-size bias correction was applied to TCR pairs. To estimate false discovery rates, a later analysis permuted the HLA or CMV assignments 20 times. A later analysis grouped co-occurring TCRs with DBSCAN, adding TCRdist sequence similarity when clustering within HLA-allele-positive subsets. Co-occurrence clustering excluded repertoires with fewer than 30,000 or more than 120,000 public chains, plus five with anomalous nucleotide sharing. TCRdb retrieved this table from immuneACCESS and kept in-frame rearrangements only. Not all clones are present; in checked studies, unresolved V genes account for under half, and no reason is known for the remainder. That table supplies the V and J calls and clone size; D and trimming were determined from the DNA. A total of approximately 77,000 clones appear in this sample, about 75% of them only once. The ten largest clones capture roughly 5% of the sample.

The cohort comprised 550 to 700 healthy bone marrow donors. Cohort members were all nominally healthy when sampled, although unrecorded immune exposures were likely present. The donor was CMV seropositive and belonged to the group of around 300 seropositive cohort members. Each donor provided a peripheral blood sample, and peripheral blood mononuclear cells were used for TCR beta sequencing. The Qiagen DNeasy Blood Extraction Kit was used to extract genomic DNA from the blood cell samples. Including the terminal cysteine and phenylalanine, the CDR3 comprises 16 residues. CDR3 DNA only is kept here, 48 bases in frame from base 1. Sequences MDHEN (CDR1) and SYDVKM (CDR2) are obtained from the germline V gene. Here V drops 5 bases and J drops 4 bases, and the junction holds 9 bases not matched to any gene. The data were obtained in a study of cytomegalovirus exposure and HLA in healthy donors (dated by TCRdb to the late 2010s). About the investigation overall: An earlier analysis of 587 of the donors reported 250 to 350 Gb of sequence data and 117 million unique TCR beta sequences from some 180 million T cells. Every discovery cohort repertoire had been produced on one sequencing platform. A separate validation cohort of about 110 different subjects was used in addition to the 666-subject first cohort. Four to six DR-DQ haplotypes were handled as single units for association and clustering, since linkage in the cohort was strong. To decide whether each TCR beta V gene segment behaved as functional or pseudogenic, an earlier analysis of fewer than 750 of the donors relied on high-throughput TCR beta sequencing. An early release covering 550 to 700 HLA-typed donors comprised approximately 290 gigabases of sequencing data and around 80 million unique TCR sequences. On average, roughly 240,000 unique TCR beta nucleotide sequences were sequenced per donor among roughly 430 genotyped donors of the cohort, with roughly 18% of those sequences being non-productive. The study combined high-throughput TCR immunosequencing, statistical association of individual TCRs with disease status, and machine learning to predict cytomegalovirus infection status. In the later analysis, no new phenotypic data were used to find candidate immune exposures; instead, reliance was placed on TCR beta sequences and their occurrence across donors. Class I and class II HLA loci were covered by the typing at four-digit resolution. The number of typed donors differed by locus: roughly 629-640 for A, B, C, DRB1 and DQB1; 522 for DQA1; roughly 600 for DPA1; and roughly 490 for DPB1. Of the 350 to 450 genotyped donors, 65% to 90% were placed in the genetic ancestry cluster associated with self-reported Caucasian donors. In a later analysis, previously published TCR beta repertoires from fewer than 750 donors were re-analyzed and high-resolution HLA genotyping was added so that TCR occurrence patterns could be studied. The study aimed to test whether signatures of past pathogen exposure could be identified by cataloging public T cell receptors. In a later genetic analysis, genome-wide SNP genotypes for about 65% of the 666 donors were used, and that subset was treated as a discovery cohort. Using immunosequencing, the study profiled T cell repertoires from fewer than 700 subjects and related those repertoires to cytomegalovirus serostatus. Alongside the repertoire data, information on donor age, sex, ethnicity and CMV serostatus was compiled. What the work shows at the level of the full study, not this receptor alone: A later analysis found that TCR association rates varied across HLA loci, with DRB1 alleles showing the most associated TCRs and HLA-C alleles the fewest. In a later analysis, HLA-associated TCR beta chains were found to be more clonally expanded and to have lower generation probabilities than equally common non-associated chains. Several of the top co-occurrence clusters appeared to be linked to parvovirus B19, influenza, CMV and Epstein-Barr virus, according to a later analysis. The classifier was reported to diagnose cytomegalovirus status with high specificity and sensitivity in both the original and validation cohorts. The study listed 164 TCR beta chains as associated with cytomegalovirus. According to a later analysis, most CMV-associated TCR beta chains appeared to be HLA-restricted, and the HLA associations seemed to be driven largely by CMV exposure. Some IMGT-functional V segments, including TRBV6-2 and TRBV6-3, could not be told apart with the 87-base-pair reads, so those segments were excluded. A further reported finding was that TCR beta sequences accurately predicted the HLA-A and HLA-B alleles for most subjects in the first cohort. Immune exposure information for the cohort was limited to CMV serostatus. V-gene and J-gene trimming of TCR beta chains was associated with a missense DCLRE1C variant in a later genetic analysis, and the association was replicated in an independent cohort. Presence/absence analyses assumed roughly uniform sequencing depth across donors, an assumption that may not hold. In vitro tests confirmed that three of the cytomegalovirus-associated TCR beta chains recognize cytomegalovirus antigens. A later analysis associated 15,000 to 20,000 TCR beta sequences with specific HLA alleles at a false discovery rate of 0.05. While some public TCRs were present in many individuals, most TCR sequences turned up only very rarely across donors. This cohort had only TCR beta chains sequenced, and the lack of alpha or paired-chain data limited which features could be detected. Strong co-occurrence of HLA alleles, especially DR and DQ, made assigning TCR associations to individual alleles difficult. A group of highly shared sequence variants was considered likely to be a technical artifact of the sequencing pipeline. Correlated functional status among segregating V segments might be attributable to linkage disequilibrium, but an unknown experimental factor could not be ruled out. In an earlier analysis of roughly 560 of the donors, most TCR beta V segments were observed in productive rearrangements about 87% or about 30% of the time, broadly matching IMGT annotations. The authors suggested that the approach could potentially be extended to other disease states and immunological phenotypes. Because some donors lacked HLA typing at each locus, the association tests relied only on the typed subset. A later genetic analysis reported fewer N-insertions in productive TCRs among donors in an Asian-associated ancestry cluster than the roughly 720-donor mean. Because counts were too low, some 16 rarely observed V segments, including chromosome 9 orphons, were excluded from the earlier analysis of fewer than 650 of the donors.

The sequencing sample was made of PBMCs. The rearrangement combines TRBV28 with TRBJ2-1, and 9 junctional nucleotides match TRBD2. The TCR sequence derives from a man in his sixties in good health and CMV-seropositive. CDR3 loop: CASSLLAGLQYNEQFF. The nucleotide sequence is TGTGCCAGCAGTCTCCTAGCGGGACTCCAATACAATGAGCAGTTCTTC.